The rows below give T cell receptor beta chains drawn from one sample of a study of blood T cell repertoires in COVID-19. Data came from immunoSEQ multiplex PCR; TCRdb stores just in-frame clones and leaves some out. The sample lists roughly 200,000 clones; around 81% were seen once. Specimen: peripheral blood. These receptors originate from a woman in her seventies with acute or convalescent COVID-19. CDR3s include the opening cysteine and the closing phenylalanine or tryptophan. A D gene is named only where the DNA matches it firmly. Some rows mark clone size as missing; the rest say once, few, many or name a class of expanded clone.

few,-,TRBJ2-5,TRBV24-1,TGTGCCACCAGTGATCCCCGGGATATACAAGAGACCCAGTACTTC,CATSDPRDIQETQYF
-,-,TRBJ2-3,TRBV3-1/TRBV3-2,TGTGCCTGCAGCCCCCAGCCAGGGGCCCGCACAGATACGCAGTATTTT,CACSPQPGARTDTQYF
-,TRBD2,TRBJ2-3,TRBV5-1,TGCGCCAGCAGCCTAGCGGGAGGGTGGCAAGATACGCAGTATTTT,CASSLAGGWQDTQYF
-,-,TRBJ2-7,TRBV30,TGTGCCTGGGAGAAAAAGTTTCCTAGCGACGAGCAGTACTTC,CAWEKKFPSDEQYF
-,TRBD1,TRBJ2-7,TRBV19,TGTGCCAGTAGTGACGGGACAGGGGACGCCTACGAGCAGTACTTC,CASSDGTGDAYEQYF
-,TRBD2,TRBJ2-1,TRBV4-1,TGCGCCAGCAGCCCCAGGACTAGCGGGTTCTACAATGAGCAGTTCTTC,CASSPRTSGFYNEQFF
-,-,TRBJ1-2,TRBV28,TGTGCCAGCAACAGGATATACAACTATGGCTACACCTTC,CASNRIYNYGYTF
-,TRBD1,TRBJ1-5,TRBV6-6,TGTGCCAGCAGTCACGACAGGGACGGCAATCAGCCCCAGCATTTT,CASSHDRDGNQPQHF
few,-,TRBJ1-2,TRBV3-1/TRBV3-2,TGTGCCAGCAGCCAAGATGCCAGGGGCTATGGCTACACCTTC,CASSQDARGYGYTF
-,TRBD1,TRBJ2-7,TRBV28,TGTGCCAGCAGTCAGCCGCGCAGGGGGCTCTACGAGCAGTACTTC,CASSQPRRGLYEQYF
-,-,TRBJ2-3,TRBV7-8,TGTGCCAGCAGCCCCCGGGATACGCAGTATTTT,CASSPRDTQYF
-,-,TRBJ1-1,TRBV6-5,TGTGCCAGCAGTTTACCAGACAGTCCTGGGACTGAAGCTTTCTTT,CASSLPDSPGTEAFF
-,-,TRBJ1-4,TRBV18,TGTGCCAGCTCTCAACGTCAACGAGTCGAACGTGATGAAAAACTGTTTTTT,CASSQRQRVERDEKLFF
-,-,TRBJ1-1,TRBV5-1,TGCGCCAGCAGCTTCACAGTGAACACTGAAGCTTTCTTT,CASSFTVNTEAFF
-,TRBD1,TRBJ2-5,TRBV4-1,TGCGCCAGCAGCCACCCCCGGGACAGGGACACAGAGACCCAGTACTTC,CASSHPRDRDTETQYF
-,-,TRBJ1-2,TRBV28,TGTGCCAGCAGTTTAGGAGGGTGGGGCTACACCTTC,CASSLGGWGYTF
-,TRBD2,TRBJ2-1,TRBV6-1,TGTGCCAGCAGTGGATTAGCGGGAAGGTCCTACAATGAGCAGTTCTTC,CASSGLAGRSYNEQFF
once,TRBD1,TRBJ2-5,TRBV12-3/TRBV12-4,TGTGCCAGCAGTCAGGACAGGGCAGAGACCCAGTACTTC,CASSQDRAETQYF
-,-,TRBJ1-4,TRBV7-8,TGTGCCAGCAGGTTAGAGCGGGACGGCAATGAAAAACTGTTTTTT,CASRLERDGNEKLFF
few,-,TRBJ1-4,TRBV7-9,TGTGCCAGCAGCTTAGGGAAAGGACAGTCAACTAATGAAAAACTGTTTTTT,CASSLGKGQSTNEKLFF
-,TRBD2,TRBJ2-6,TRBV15,TGTGCCACCAGCAGAGGCGGGGGTCTGGCTGGGGCCAACGTCCTGACTTTC,CATSRGGGLAGANVLTF
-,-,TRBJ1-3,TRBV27,TGTGCCAGCAGCGCCAGGGGTGCTGGAAACACCATATATTTT,CASSARGAGNTIYF
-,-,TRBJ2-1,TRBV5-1,TGCGCCAGGGATACGGGTGGCAATGAGCAGTTCTTC,CARDTGGNEQFF
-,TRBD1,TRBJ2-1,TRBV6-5,TGTGCCAGCAGAAAGACAGGGATGGATGAGCAGTTCTTC,CASRKTGMDEQFF
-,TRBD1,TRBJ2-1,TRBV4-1,TGCGCCAGCAGCCAAGATGGGTCAACAGGGGGCAGGGAGCAGTTCTTC,CASSQDGSTGGREQFF
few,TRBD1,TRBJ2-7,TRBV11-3,TGTGCCAGCAGCCCAGGGGGCTACGAGCAGTACTTC,CASSPGGYEQYF
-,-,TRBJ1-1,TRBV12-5,TGTGCTAGTGGACGTGACAGTTACACTGAAGCTTTCTTT,CASGRDSYTEAFF
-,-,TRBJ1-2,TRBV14,TGTGCCAGCAGCCGAAACAGCTATAACTATGGCTACACCTTC,CASSRNSYNYGYTF
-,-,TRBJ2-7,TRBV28,TGTGCCAGCAGTTTATTTACGGACTCCTCCGACGAGCAGTACTTC,CASSLFTDSSDEQYF
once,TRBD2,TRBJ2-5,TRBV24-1,TGTGCCACCAGTGACGCCACTAGCGAGTCAGAGACCCAGTACTTC,CATSDATSESETQYF
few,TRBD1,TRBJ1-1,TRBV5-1,TGCGCCAGCAGCTCTTCGTTGACAGGGGGGTCTGAAGCTTTCTTT,CASSSSLTGGSEAFF
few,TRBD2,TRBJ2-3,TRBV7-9,TGTGCCAGCAGCCCCCCATTCACCTTCTCTAGCGGGAGCACAGATACGCAGTATTTT,CASSPPFTFSSGSTDTQYF
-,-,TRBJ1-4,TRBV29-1,TGCAGCGTTGAAACGGATGAAAAACTGTTTTTT,CSVETDEKLFF
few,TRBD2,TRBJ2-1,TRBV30,TGTGCCTGGAGCATTACTAGCGGGACTTACAATGAGCAGTTCTTC,CAWSITSGTYNEQFF
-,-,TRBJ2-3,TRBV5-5,TGTGCCAGCAGCTCCAATACTAGGGATACGCAGTATTTT,CASSSNTRDTQYF
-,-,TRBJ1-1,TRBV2,TGTGCCAGCAGGAGGGAGAAAATGAACACTGAAGCTTTCTTT,CASRREKMNTEAFF
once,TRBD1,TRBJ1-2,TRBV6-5,TGTGCCAGCAGTTACTCGACAGGGAAAAGTTCGTATGGCTACACCTTC,CASSYSTGKSSYGYTF
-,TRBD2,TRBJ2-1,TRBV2,TGTGCCAGCAGGACTAGCGGGTACAATGAGCAGTTCTTC,CASRTSGYNEQFF
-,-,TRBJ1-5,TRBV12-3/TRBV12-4,TGTGCCAGCAGTTCCCTAGGAGGTCAGCCCCAGCATTTT,CASSSLGGQPQHF
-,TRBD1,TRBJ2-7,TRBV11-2,TGTGCCAGCAGCACTCTCGGTCGACAGGGGGCGCGGGAGCAGTACTTC,CASSTLGRQGAREQYF
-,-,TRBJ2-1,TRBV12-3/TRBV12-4,TGTGCCAGCAGCTTGACAGACAATGAGCAGTTCTTC,CASSLTDNEQFF
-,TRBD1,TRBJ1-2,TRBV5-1,TGCGCCAGCAGCTCCGGCGACAGGGGGGTCTATGGCTACACCTTC,CASSSGDRGVYGYTF
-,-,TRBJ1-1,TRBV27,TGTGCCAGCAGCCTAGATGGGTACACTGAAGCTTTCTTT,CASSLDGYTEAFF
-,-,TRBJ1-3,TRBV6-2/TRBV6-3,TGTGCCAGCAGTTACTCGACTTTCAGGGGCCTAGTCTCTGGAAACACCATATATTTT,CASSYSTFRGLVSGNTIYF
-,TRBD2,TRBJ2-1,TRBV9,TGTGCCAGCAGCGTAGAGCCGGCTAGCGGGAGGACTCTGTTCTTC,CASSVEPASGRTLFF
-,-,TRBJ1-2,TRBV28,TGTGCCAGCAGTCCACCGGGATCTGCTAACTATGGCTACACCTTC,CASSPPGSANYGYTF
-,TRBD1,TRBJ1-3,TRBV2,TGTGCCAGCAGCCGAGACATTGGGACAGCTGGAAACACCATATATTTT,CASSRDIGTAGNTIYF
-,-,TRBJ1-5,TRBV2,TGTGCCAGCAGTGAGGAGGTCAATCAGCCCCAGCATTTT,CASSEEVNQPQHF
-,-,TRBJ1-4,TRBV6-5,TGTGCCAGCAATGGTTGGGACACCGAAAAACTGTTTTTT,CASNGWDTEKLFF
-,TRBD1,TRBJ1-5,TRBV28,TGTGCCAGCAGTTTCAGGGGGATGGGCAATCAGCCCCAGCATTTT,CASSFRGMGNQPQHF
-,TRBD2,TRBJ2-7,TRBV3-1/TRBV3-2,TGTGCCAGCAGCCCCCAAGGGGCGGGAGGGGACGAGCAGTACTTC,CASSPQGAGGDEQYF
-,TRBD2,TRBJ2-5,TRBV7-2,TGTGCCAGCAGCTTACGGCCGGGAGGGAAAGAGACCCAGTACTTC,CASSLRPGGKETQYF
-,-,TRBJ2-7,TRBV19,TGTGCCAGTAGTTTCGGGGGACGGGACCTTCGCTACGAGCAGTACTTC,CASSFGGRDLRYEQYF
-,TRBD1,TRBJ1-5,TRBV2,TGTGCCAGCAGCACAAACCGAGGGACAGGGTCCGACCGCAATCAGCCCCAGCATTTT,CASSTNRGTGSDRNQPQHF